The 12 T cell receptor beta chains below all came from one sample that was sequenced in a study of radiation and T cells in renal cell carcinoma. Profiling relied on immunoSEQ multiplex PCR, and the TCRdb table lists in-frame clones only, not all of them. This table holds about 170,000 clones, about nine tenths found once. The time point is: blood 4 weeks post-SBRT, at nephrectomy. Treatment of the sample: 15 Gy SBRT to primary tumor, nephrectomy 4 weeks later. The starting material was blood, obtained from a patient whose treatment included radiotherapy and nephrectomy. All receptors derive from a woman between 45 and 65 years old with renal cell carcinoma.

V usage is TRBV19 and J usage is TRBJ1-1, with a weak D call TRBD1 (5 bases). This CDR3 is built from 15 residues. V lost 6 bases and J 1 base, leaving 15 bases between the germline ends. Germline CDR1 is LNHDA and CDR2 is SQIVND (reference sequence). The CDR3, as DNA: TGTGCCAGTAGAGGGGTAAGTGGGGGGAACACTGAAGCTTTCTTT. Encoded protein: CASRGVSGGNTEAFF. Variable domain in full (rest from reference TRBV19 and TRBJ1-1): DGGITQSPKYLFRKEGQNVTLSCEQNLNHDAMYWYRQDPGQGLRLIYYSQIVNDFQKGDIAEGYSVSREKKESFPLTVTSAQKNPTAFYLCASRGVSGGNTEAFFGQGTRLTVV.

This sequence joins TRBV19 and TRBJ1-2; TRBD1 agrees at 8 bases. Germline CDR1 reads LNHDA; CDR2 reads SQIVND (reference sequence). The CDR3 extends over 15 amino acids. V shed 5 bases, J shed 4 bases, and the junction held 9 bases outside the gene matches. Written as DNA, the CDR3 is TGTGCCAGTAGTCCCGGGGACAGGAGGTTCTATGGCTACACCTTC. Translated: CASSPGDRRFYGYTF.

The chain has TRBV7-6 and TRBJ2-2; the D gene is possibly TRBD1 (6 bases). Between the trimmed V and J ends, which lost 5 bases and 0 bases, there was a span of 10 bases. Looked up from germline, CDR1 is SGHVS and CDR2 is FNYEAQ. This CDR3 region has 15 residues. CDR3 protein: CASSLGAPNTGELFF. CDR3 coding DNA: TGTGCCAGCAGCCTGGGGGCGCCGAACACCGGGGAGCTGTTTTTT.

CDR3 amino acids: CSVTHAYEQYF. The CDR3 region has the DNA TGCAGCGTGACACACGCCTACGAGCAGTACTTC. The chain is built from TRBV29-1 and TRBJ2-7; unclear D gene. The germline CDR1 and CDR2 sequences are SQVTM and ANQGSEA. The CDR3 extends over 11 amino acids. V gave up 6 bases and J gave up 2 bases, with 8 bases separating them.

This clone came up a few times. This chain uses TRBV9 with TRBJ1-6, with D unclear. CDR3 length: 14 residues. V lost 4 bases to trimming and J lost 9 bases, with 14 bases between them. In germline, CDR1 is SGDLS, CDR2 YYNGEE. The CDR3 nucleotides are TGTGCCAGCAGCCTCCGAGCAGAGGCTTCACCCCTCCACTTT. This sequence encodes CASSLRAEASPLHF.

The J gene is TRBJ1-3, the V gene TRBV7-2; possibly TRBD1 for D (6 bases). Per the germline V gene, CDR1 is SGHTA and CDR2 is FQGNSA. This CDR3 region has 15 residues. V lost 5 bases and J 3 bases, leaving 14 bases between the germline ends. CDR3 in amino acids: CASSRRGVVGNTIYF. Here the CDR3 DNA reads TGTGCCAGCAGCCGGAGGGGGGTTGTTGGAAACACCATATATTTT.

The chain joins TRBV7-2 to TRBJ1-2; tentative D call: TRBD1 (5 bases). Trimming left V 3 bases short and J 8 bases short, with 19 bases between. Germline V gene sequence: CDR1 SGHTA, CDR2 FQGNSA. The CDR3 is made up of 15 amino acids. DNA of the CDR3: TGTGCCAGCAGCTTGGCACACGGGACTGGGGAAGGCTACACCTTC. Its protein is CASSLAHGTGEGYTF.

The chain combines TRBV19 with TRBJ1-4, with 11 bases that match TRBD1. This CDR3 contains 16 residues. Germline V lookup: CDR1 LNHDA, CDR2 SQIVND (reference sequence). Losses at the gene ends were 7 bases for V and 4 bases for J; bases not matched to a gene: 8. CDR3 DNA sequence: TGTGCCAGTAAAGGACAGGGGGCGACAATTAATGAAAAACTGTTTTTT. It translates to CASKGQGATINEKLFF.

The gene calls are TRBV18 and TRBJ1-4; TRBD1 is a possible D gene (6 bases). The CDR3 contains 17 residues. V lost 3 bases, J lost 0 bases, and 14 bases lay in between. The V gene's germline CDR1 is KGHSH and CDR2 LQKENI. The CDR3 DNA is TGTGCCAGCTCACCCCAGACAGGAACAGCAACTAATGAAAAACTGTTTTTT. Its translation is CASSPQTGTATNEKLFF.

CDR3 coding DNA: TGTGCCAGCAGCTTAGGGTTAAGAGGGGGCACAGATACGCAGTATTTT. This codes for CASSLGLRGGTDTQYF. The chain links TRBV13 to TRBJ2-3; D may match TRBD1 or TRBD2 (5 bases each). Trimming stripped 0 bases from V and 1 base from J, with 11 bases between. The length of the CDR3 is 16 residues. Per germline, CDR1 PRHDT and CDR2 FYEKMQ (reference sequence).

The V and J genes are TRBV6-6 and TRBJ2-3; D is ambiguous. The CDR3 is made up of 11 amino acids. The germline V and J ends were trimmed by 5 bases and 6 bases, with 6 bases remaining between them. Germline V gene data show CDR1 as MNHNY and CDR2 as SVGAGI (reference sequence). The CDR3 protein is CASSREDTQYF. The CDR3 DNA reads as TGTGCCAGCAGTCGAGAGGATACGCAGTATTTT.

This clone was seen just once. The genes are TRBV5-1 and TRBJ1-4; D unclear. The CDR3 is 18 residues long. Trimming took off 0 bases at V and 0 bases at J, with 15 bases between the two ends. Germline V CDR1 and CDR2: SGHRS, YFSETQ. The CDR3 DNA is TGCGCCAGCAGCTTGGCGAGAAGACTAACTACAACTAATGAAAAACTGTTTTTT. Residues: CASSLARRLTTTNEKLFF. The full variable domain, rest sourced from reference TRBV5-1 and TRBJ1-4, is KAGVTQTPRYLIKTRGQQVTLSCSPISGHRSVSWYQQTPGQGLQFLFEYFSETQRNKGNFPGRFSGRQFSNSRSEMNVSTLELGDSALYLCASSLARRLTTTNEKLFFGSGTQLSVL.